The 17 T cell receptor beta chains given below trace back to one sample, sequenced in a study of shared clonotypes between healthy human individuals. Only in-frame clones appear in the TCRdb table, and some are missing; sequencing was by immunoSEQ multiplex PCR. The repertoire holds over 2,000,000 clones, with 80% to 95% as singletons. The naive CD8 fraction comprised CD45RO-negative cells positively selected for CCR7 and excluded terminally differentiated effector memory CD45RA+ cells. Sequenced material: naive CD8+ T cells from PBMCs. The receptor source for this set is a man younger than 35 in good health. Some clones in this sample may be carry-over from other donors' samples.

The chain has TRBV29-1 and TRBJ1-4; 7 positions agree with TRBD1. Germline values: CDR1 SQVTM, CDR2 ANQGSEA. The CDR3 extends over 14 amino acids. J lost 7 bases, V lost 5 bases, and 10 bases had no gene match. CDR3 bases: TGCAGCGTTCGGACAGGCCATCTGGGTGAAAAACTGTTTTTT. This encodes CSVRTGHLGEKLFF.

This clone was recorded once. Here the CDR3 DNA reads TGTGCCAGCCGTGGAACCCTTGGAAACACCATATATTTT. It translates to CASRGTLGNTIYF. V and J are TRBV28 and TRBJ1-3; no reliable D call. In germline, CDR1 is MDHEN, CDR2 SYDVKM. CDR3 length equals 13 residues. Between the trimmed V and J ends, which lost 8 bases and 3 bases, there was a span of 11 bases. The full variable domain, rest sourced from reference TRBV28 and TRBJ1-3, is DVKVTQSSRYLVKRTGEKVFLECVQDMDHENMFWYRQDPGLGLRLIYFSYDVKMKEKGDIPEGYSVSREKKERFSLILESASTNQTSMYLCASRGTLGNTIYFGEGSWLTVV.

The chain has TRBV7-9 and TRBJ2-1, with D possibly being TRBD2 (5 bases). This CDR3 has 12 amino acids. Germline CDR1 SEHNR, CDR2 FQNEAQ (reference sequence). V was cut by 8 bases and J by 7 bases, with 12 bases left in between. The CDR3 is CASGPGMNEQFF. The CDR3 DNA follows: TGTGCCAGCGGGCCGGGGATGAATGAGCAGTTCTTC.

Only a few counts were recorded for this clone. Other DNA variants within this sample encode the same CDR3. The chain's CDR3 is CASSSDRETEAFF. As DNA, the CDR3 is TGTGCCAGCAGCTCGGACAGGGAAACTGAAGCTTTCTTT. This chain joins TRBV9 and TRBJ1-1; 8 nucleotides align to TRBD1. Germline lookup yields CDR1 SGDLS and CDR2 YYNGEE. The CDR3 loop spans 13 amino acids. With V trimmed by 4 bases and J by 5 bases, 4 bases remained unmatched.

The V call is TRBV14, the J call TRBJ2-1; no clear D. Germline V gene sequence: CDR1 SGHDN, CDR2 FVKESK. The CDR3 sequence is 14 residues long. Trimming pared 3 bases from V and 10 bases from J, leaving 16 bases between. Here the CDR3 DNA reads TGTGCCAGCAGCCATTGGGTAATCGGGTACGAGCAGTTCTTC. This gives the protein CASSHWVIGYEQFF.

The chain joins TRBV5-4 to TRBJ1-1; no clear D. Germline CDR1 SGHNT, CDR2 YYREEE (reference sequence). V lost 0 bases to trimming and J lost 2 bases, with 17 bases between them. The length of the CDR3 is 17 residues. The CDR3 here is CASSLDTIRPINTEAFF. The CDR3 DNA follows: TGTGCCAGCAGCTTGGATACCATTCGGCCGATTAACACTGAAGCTTTCTTT.

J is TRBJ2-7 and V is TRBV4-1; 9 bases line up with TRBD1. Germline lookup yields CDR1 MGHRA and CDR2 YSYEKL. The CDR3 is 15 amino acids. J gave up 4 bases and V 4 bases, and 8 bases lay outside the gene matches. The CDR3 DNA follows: TGCGCCAGCAGCCTTCGAGGGACAGGGATTTACGAGCAGTACTTC. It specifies CASSLRGTGIYEQYF.

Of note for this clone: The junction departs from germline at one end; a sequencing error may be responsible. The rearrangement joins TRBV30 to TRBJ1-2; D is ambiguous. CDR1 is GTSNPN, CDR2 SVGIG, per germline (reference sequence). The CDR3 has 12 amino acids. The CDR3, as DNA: TGTGCCTGGACCTCGGCGGCAGGCTTTCCCTCCTTC. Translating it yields CAWTSAAGFPSF.

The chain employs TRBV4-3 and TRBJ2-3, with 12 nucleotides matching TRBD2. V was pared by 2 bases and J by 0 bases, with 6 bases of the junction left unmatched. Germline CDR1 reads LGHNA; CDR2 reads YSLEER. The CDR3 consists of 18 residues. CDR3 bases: TGCGCCAGCAGCCAAATGGGACTAGCGGGCTCTAGCACAGATACGCAGTATTTT. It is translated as CASSQMGLAGSSTDTQYF.

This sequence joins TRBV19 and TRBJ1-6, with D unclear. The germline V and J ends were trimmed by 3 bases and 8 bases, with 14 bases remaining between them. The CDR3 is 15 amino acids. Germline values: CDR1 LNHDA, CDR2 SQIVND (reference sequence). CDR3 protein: CASSILGHLDSPLHF. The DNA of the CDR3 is TGTGCCAGTAGTATTCTCGGGCATTTGGATTCACCCCTCCACTTT. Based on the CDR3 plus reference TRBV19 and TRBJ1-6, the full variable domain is DGGITQSPKYLFRKEGQNVTLSCEQNLNHDAMYWYRQDPGQGLRLIYYSQIVNDFQKGDIAEGYSVSREKKESFPLTVTSAQKNPTAFYLCASSILGHLDSPLHFGNGTRLTVT.

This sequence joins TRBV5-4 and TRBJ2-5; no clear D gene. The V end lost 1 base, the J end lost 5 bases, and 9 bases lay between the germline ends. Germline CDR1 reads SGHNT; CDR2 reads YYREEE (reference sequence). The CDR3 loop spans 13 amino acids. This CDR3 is CASSLKGFETQYF. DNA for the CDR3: TGTGCCAGCAGCTTGAAAGGGTTTGAGACCCAGTACTTC.

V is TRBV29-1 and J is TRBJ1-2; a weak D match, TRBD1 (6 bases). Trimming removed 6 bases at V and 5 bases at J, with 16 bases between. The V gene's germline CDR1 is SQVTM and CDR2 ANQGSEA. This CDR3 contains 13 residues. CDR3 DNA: TGCAGCGTCGGGGCGGGGGCGTTATATGGCTACACCTTC. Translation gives CSVGAGALYGYTF.

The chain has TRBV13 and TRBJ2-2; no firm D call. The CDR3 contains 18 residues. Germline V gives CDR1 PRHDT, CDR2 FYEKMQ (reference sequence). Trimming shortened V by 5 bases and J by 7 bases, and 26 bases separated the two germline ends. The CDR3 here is CASSAAMEPGSSGGELFF. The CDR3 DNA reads TGTGCCAGCAGCGCCGCCATGGAGCCAGGTTCATCAGGCGGGGAGCTGTTTTTT.

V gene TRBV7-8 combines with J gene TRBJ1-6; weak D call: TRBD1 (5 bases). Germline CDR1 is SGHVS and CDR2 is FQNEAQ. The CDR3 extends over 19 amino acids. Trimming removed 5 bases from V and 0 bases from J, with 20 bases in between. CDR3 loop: CASSHPPGQTFSYNSPLHF. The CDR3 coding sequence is TGTGCCAGCAGCCACCCCCCGGGGCAGACATTCTCCTATAATTCACCCCTCCACTTT.

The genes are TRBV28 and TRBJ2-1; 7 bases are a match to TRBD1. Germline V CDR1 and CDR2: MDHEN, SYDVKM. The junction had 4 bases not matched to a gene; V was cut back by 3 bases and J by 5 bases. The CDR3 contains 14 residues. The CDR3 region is CASSFRGKHNEQFF. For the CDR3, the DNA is TGTGCCAGCAGTTTCAGGGGGAAGCACAATGAGCAGTTCTTC.

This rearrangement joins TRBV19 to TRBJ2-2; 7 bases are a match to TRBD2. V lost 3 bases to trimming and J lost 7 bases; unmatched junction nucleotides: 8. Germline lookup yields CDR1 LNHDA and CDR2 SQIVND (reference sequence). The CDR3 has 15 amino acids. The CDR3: CASSIFAGVGGELFF. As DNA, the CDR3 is TGTGCCAGTAGTATCTTTGCGGGAGTCGGCGGGGAGCTGTTTTTT. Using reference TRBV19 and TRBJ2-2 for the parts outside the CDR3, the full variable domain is DGGITQSPKYLFRKEGQNVTLSCEQNLNHDAMYWYRQDPGQGLRLIYYSQIVNDFQKGDIAEGYSVSREKKESFPLTVTSAQKNPTAFYLCASSIFAGVGGELFFGEGSRLTVL.

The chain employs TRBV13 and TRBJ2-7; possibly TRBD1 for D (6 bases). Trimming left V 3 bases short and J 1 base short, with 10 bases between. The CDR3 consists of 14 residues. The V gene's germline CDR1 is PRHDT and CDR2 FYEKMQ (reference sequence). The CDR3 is CASSFPDSSYEQYF. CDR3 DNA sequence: TGTGCCAGCAGCTTCCCGGACAGTTCCTACGAGCAGTACTTC.